A selection of T cell receptor beta chains follows, all from one sample in a study of cytomegalovirus exposure and HLA in healthy donors. TCRdb's table, derived via immunoSEQ multiplex PCR, lists solely in-frame clones and lacks some. The sample shows 160,000 or so clones, more than 80% of them seen only once. Sequencing used PBMCs. These receptors all come from a woman between 50 and 59 years old in good health and CMV-seronegative. Each CDR3 is given with its conserved first and last residue. The order of the fields is V gene, J gene, D gene, clone size, CDR3 DNA, CDR3 protein. The D gene is left open where the match is weak. Clone size appears in some rows only: once, few, many, or a class for an expanded clone.

TRBV6-6,TRBJ1-5,TRBD1,.,TGTGCCAGCAGGACTGGACAGGGAGGGCAGCCCCAGCATTTT,CASRTGQGGQPQHF
TRBV7-9,TRBJ2-1,.,.,TGTGCCAGCGGGAGATACAATGAGCAGTTCTTC,CASGRYNEQFF
TRBV6-1,TRBJ2-5,TRBD2,once,TGTGCCAGCAGTGAAGCGCGGGGGGCGGGGGAGACCCAGTACTTC,CASSEARGAGETQYF
TRBV7-7,TRBJ2-5,TRBD1,.,TGTGCCAGCAGCCCCGGGACAGGGGTGCAAGAGACCCAGTACTTC,CASSPGTGVQETQYF
TRBV25-1,TRBJ1-3,TRBD1,few,TGTGCCAACAATGCAGGGGGCTCTGGAAACACCATATATTTT,CANNAGGSGNTIYF
TRBV28,TRBJ1-5,TRBD1,few,TGTGCCAGCTGGGCAGGGACAGGCTACAATCAGCCCCAGCATTTT,CASWAGTGYNQPQHF
TRBV4-1,TRBJ2-7,.,.,TGCGCCAGCAGCCACAGAACAGGTGTCGAGCAGTACTTC,CASSHRTGVEQYF
TRBV5-5,TRBJ1-2,.,.,TGTGCCAGCAGCGATCCGCAGGGGCGCCCCCCCTATGGCTACACCTTC,CASSDPQGRPPYGYTF
TRBV25-1,TRBJ1-1,TRBD1,.,TGTGCCGGCAGTTCAACAGGGGTCACTGAAGCTTTCTTT,CAGSSTGVTEAFF
TRBV6-5,TRBJ1-5,.,.,TGTGCCAGCGGCAGGGAGGCCAATCAGCCCCAGCATTTT,CASGREANQPQHF
TRBV5-6,TRBJ2-7,.,.,TGTGCCAGCAGCTTTTGGACAGCCACCTACGAGCAGTACTTC,CASSFWTATYEQYF
TRBV30,TRBJ2-7,.,.,TGTGCCTGGAGTAGAGGCGCCTACGAGCAGTACTTC,CAWSRGAYEQYF
TRBV29-1,TRBJ1-2,.,few,TGCAGCGTTCCCTCGGGTGTTGGGAGATATGGCTACACCTTC,CSVPSGVGRYGYTF
TRBV7-2,TRBJ1-6,.,.,TGTGCCAGCAGCTTACGGGGGGAGGTCACCTATAATTCACCCCTCCACTTT,CASSLRGEVTYNSPLHF
TRBV4-3,TRBJ1-4,TRBD1,.,TGCGCCAGCAGCCAAGTCGGGGACAGAGGCGAAAAACTGTTTTTT,CASSQVGDRGEKLFF
TRBV5-1,TRBJ1-3,.,.,TGCGCCAGCACACCCGGGGGGGGCCGTGGGAACACCATATATTTT,CASTPGGGRGNTIYF
TRBV7-3,TRBJ2-6,TRBD1,.,TGTGCCAGCAGCTTACAGGGGGCTGGGGCCAACGTCCTGACTTTC,CASSLQGAGANVLTF
TRBV6-5,TRBJ1-1,TRBD1,.,TGTGCCAGCAACGTCCCAGGGGGCGGGGGCACTGAAGCTTTCTTT,CASNVPGGGGTEAFF
TRBV9,TRBJ2-3,.,.,TGTGCCAGCAGCGTGTCGGGGAGCACAGATACGCAGTATTTT,CASSVSGSTDTQYF
TRBV28,TRBJ1-2,.,.,TGTGCCAGCGGAGCGGGGGATTATGGCTACACCTTC,CASGAGDYGYTF
TRBV7-9,TRBJ2-5,TRBD1,.,TGTGCCAGCAGCCTCTTCGACAGGGGGCAGGAGACCCAGTACTTC,CASSLFDRGQETQYF
TRBV7-9,TRBJ1-2,.,once,TGTGCCAGCAGCCGTCTGGGGGGTAACTATGGCTACACCTTC,CASSRLGGNYGYTF
TRBV4-3,TRBJ2-6,.,few,TGCGCCAGCAGCCAAGATATGGAGTTAGGCGTCCTGACTTTC,CASSQDMELGVLTF
TRBV5-8,TRBJ1-2,.,once,TGTGCCAGCAGCCTCCGGGAACTCGGGGGCTACACCTTC,CASSLRELGGYTF
TRBV28,TRBJ2-2,TRBD1,.,TGTGCCAGCAGTTTCAACAGGGGCGGAACCGGGGAGCTGTTTTTT,CASSFNRGGTGELFF
TRBV10-3,TRBJ2-3,TRBD1,.,TGTGCCATCAGCCCGGGACAGGGGTTAGATACGCAGTATTTT,CAISPGQGLDTQYF
TRBV7-9,TRBJ1-3,.,.,TGTGCCAGCAGGCTCCCCGGGGGGCCGGGAAACACCATATATTTT,CASRLPGGPGNTIYF
TRBV19,TRBJ1-1,TRBD1,.,TGTGCCAGTAGTGATTCGGACAGGGGAGGAACTGAAGCTTTCTTT,CASSDSDRGGTEAFF
TRBV5-4,TRBJ1-1,.,few,TGTGCCAGCAGCCCAAGTGGGGGGGTTGGCACTGAAGCTTTCTTT,CASSPSGGVGTEAFF
TRBV6-1,TRBJ2-5,TRBD1,few,TGTGCCAGCAGTCACAGGGGCGGAGAGACCCAGTACTTC,CASSHRGGETQYF
TRBV10-3,TRBJ2-1,TRBD2,.,TGTGCCATCGGTGAACTAGCGGCTTACAATGAGCAGTTCTTC,CAIGELAAYNEQFF
TRBV30,TRBJ2-1,.,.,TGTGCCTGGAGTAGGCAGCGGTCCTACAATGAGCAGTTCTTC,CAWSRQRSYNEQFF
TRBV28,TRBJ1-5,.,.,TGTGCCAGCAGTTTAGACAGAAAAAGAACCTATAGCAATCAGCCCCAGCATTTT,CASSLDRKRTYSNQPQHF
TRBV7-8,TRBJ2-7,TRBD2,.,TGTGCCGTTGGGGGGGGGTCCTACGAGCAGTACTTC,CAVGGGSYEQYF
TRBV6-5,TRBJ2-7,.,.,TGTGCCAGCAGTACGACAGGGAGGTTGTACGAGCAGTACTTC,CASSTTGRLYEQYF
TRBV27,TRBJ1-2,.,.,TGTGCCAGCAGTTTATCCCCAGGGAGGGAGGCTAACTATGGCTACACCTTC,CASSLSPGREANYGYTF
TRBV2,TRBJ2-3,.,.,TGTGCCAGCAGACCTGGGGGGGCAGTAGCAGATACGCAGTATTTT,CASRPGGAVADTQYF
TRBV5-6,TRBJ2-5,.,.,TGTGCCAGCAGCTTGGGAGGGACTGGAGAGACCCAGTACTTC,CASSLGGTGETQYF
TRBV5-6,TRBJ2-1,TRBD1,.,TGTGCCAGCAGCCCGACAGGGGCGAATGAGCAGTTCTTC,CASSPTGANEQFF
TRBV4-3,TRBJ1-4,.,.,TGCGCCAGCAGCCAAGAATCAGGGGAGGGGGGTGAAAAACTGTTTTTT,CASSQESGEGGEKLFF
TRBV28,TRBJ2-1,TRBD2,.,TGTGCCAGCAGCCTTCTACCCAGCGGGGGGAGGAATGAGCAGTTCTTC,CASSLLPSGGRNEQFF
TRBV5-4,TRBJ2-3,.,few,TGTGCCAGCAGCTTGGGGCTCGCGGGAACTAGCACAGATACGCAGTATTTT,CASSLGLAGTSTDTQYF
TRBV7-2,TRBJ2-1,.,.,TGTGCCAGCAGCTTAGCGCGACGGGAATCCCACAATGAGCAGTTCTTC,CASSLARRESHNEQFF
TRBV6-5,TRBJ1-4,.,.,TGTGCCAGCAGTAAGAACAGGGAAGGGAATGAAAAACTGTTTTTT,CASSKNREGNEKLFF
TRBV28,TRBJ2-1,.,.,TGTGCCACCTCCGGGACTCCCCATTTCGATGAGCAGTTCTTC,CATSGTPHFDEQFF
TRBV29-1,TRBJ1-2,.,.,TGCAGCGTTGTCGCGACCTCGGGTGGCTACACCTTC,CSVVATSGGYTF
TRBV2,TRBJ2-5,.,.,TGTGCCAGCAGGCCATTTGGGACAAAGGGTGAGACCCAGTACTTC,CASRPFGTKGETQYF
TRBV9,TRBJ1-2,.,.,TGTGCCAGCAGTGGGGGAGGGGGGCATAACTATGGCTACACCTTC,CASSGGGGHNYGYTF
TRBV5-8,TRBJ2-3,.,.,TGTGCCAGCAGCTACAGACAGCTAGATACGCAGTATTTT,CASSYRQLDTQYF
TRBV6-5,TRBJ1-5,TRBD1,.,TGTGCCAGCAGTCTCACAGGGGGCGGACAGCCCCAGCATTTT,CASSLTGGGQPQHF
TRBV5-1,TRBJ1-1,TRBD1,.,TGCGCCAGCAGCGGGGACAGCATGAACACTGAAGCTTTCTTT,CASSGDSMNTEAFF
TRBV18,TRBJ1-3,.,.,TGTGCCAGCTCACCGTCCGTTCCAGGGCATTACTCTGGAAACACCATATATTTT,CASSPSVPGHYSGNTIYF
TRBV9,TRBJ2-2,.,.,TGTGCCAGCAGCGAACGAGGGCTCTCGAACACCGGGGAGCTGTTTTTT,CASSERGLSNTGELFF
TRBV9,TRBJ2-3,TRBD2,.,TGTGCCAGCAGCGCTCAGGGACTAGCGGGAGGCTTTGATACGCAGTATTTT,CASSAQGLAGGFDTQYF